The T cell receptor beta chain under discussion was sequenced for a study of naive and memory T cell subsets. The beta constant-region primer was an equimolar mix of two oligonucleotides covering TRBC1 and TRBC2. The cDNA 3' end received a ligated single-stranded oligonucleotide carrying the SP2 primer and a 12-nucleotide UMI. TCRdb reanalysed the UMI-ligation and nested PCR reads using MiXCR and keeps one entry per CDR3 protein. Of approximately 140,000 distinct CDR3 sequences detected, about a sixth appear once; the ten largest clones hold roughly 0.14%. About this clonotype: The antigen remains unidentified.

Points from the study as a whole: Naive repertoires, especially CD8, held a few larger clonotypes, possibly memory cells re-expressing CD45RA. Naive and memory subsets had different power law exponents for TCR abundance.

This CDR3 contains 15 residues. Germline V gene data show CDR1 as MDHEN and CDR2 as SYDVKM. The V gene end was trimmed by 7 bases and the J gene end by 11 bases; junction bases not matched to a gene: 15. This sequence joins TRBV28 and TRBJ1-5; TRBD1 matches 9 bases. The sequenced sample was naive CD4+ T cells from blood. This clonotype was obtained from a human donor in good health. This CDR3 is CASTLGTGPVEAQHF. DNA for the CDR3: TGTGCCAGCACGCTTGGGACAGGGCCGGTGGAGGCCCAGCATTTT.